The clone carrying this T cell receptor (beta chain) was detected ten times or more. No antigen is known for it. Mouse gene names and germline throughout. The read finishes 4 residues shy of the CDR3 end, and the germline J gene is used to complete it. This record comes from a study of CD8+ T cells in alopecia areata. In the study overall: Grafting placed skin from roughly 6-12-month-old C3H/HeJ donors with spontaneous alopecia onto roughly 6-10-week-old female C3H/HeJ mice.

Notes on the study in general: Higher clonality was seen in lesional scalp than in normal scalp, especially in alopecia totalis/universalis. Researchers reported that TCR sharing among patients proved less clear than in mice, possibly HLA-linked. When scalp samples are sequenced, resident alphabeta T cells of normal skin are also captured.

Extraction and reverse transcription of RNA yielded cDNA as the sequencing template. Profiled with immunoSEQ multiplex PCR; TCRdb holds only in-frame clones, not every one. Recorded here are some 1,900 clones, with no singletons, and the ten leading clones hold around half. Germline V gene data show CDR1 as NSHNY and CDR2 as SYGAGN. The germline V and J ends were trimmed by 3 bases and 0 bases, with 9 bases remaining between them. This CDR3 region has 14 residues. This receptor was identified in a C3H/HeJ mouse with alopecia areata. This line is of MHC haplotype H2-k. Sequencing was performed on lesional skin. V gene TRBV13-1 combines with J gene TRBJ1-1, with D possibly matching TRBD1 (6 bases). The part of the CDR3 DNA that was read is TGTGCCAGCAGTGGGGGACACGCAAACACA. Translating it yields CASSGGHANT. From start to end, the CDR3 is CASSGGHANTEVFF.